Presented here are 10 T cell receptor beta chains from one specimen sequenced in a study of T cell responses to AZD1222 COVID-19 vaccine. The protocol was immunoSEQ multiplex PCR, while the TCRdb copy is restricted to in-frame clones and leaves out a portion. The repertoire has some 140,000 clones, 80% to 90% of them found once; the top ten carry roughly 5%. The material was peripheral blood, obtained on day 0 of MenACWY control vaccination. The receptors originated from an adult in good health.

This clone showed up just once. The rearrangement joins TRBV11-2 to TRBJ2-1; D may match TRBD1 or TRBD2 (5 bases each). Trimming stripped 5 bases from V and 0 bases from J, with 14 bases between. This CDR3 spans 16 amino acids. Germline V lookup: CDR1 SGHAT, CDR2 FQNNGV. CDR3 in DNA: TGTGCCAGCAGCCTTCCAGGGAGTCGCTCCTACAATGAGCAGTTCTTC. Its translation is CASSLPGSRSYNEQFF.

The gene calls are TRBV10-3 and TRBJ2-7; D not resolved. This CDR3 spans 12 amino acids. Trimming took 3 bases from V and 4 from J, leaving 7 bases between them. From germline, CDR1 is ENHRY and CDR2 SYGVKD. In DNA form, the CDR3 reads TGTGCCATCAGTGAAACCAGGTACGAGCAGTACGTC. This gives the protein CAISETRYEQYV.

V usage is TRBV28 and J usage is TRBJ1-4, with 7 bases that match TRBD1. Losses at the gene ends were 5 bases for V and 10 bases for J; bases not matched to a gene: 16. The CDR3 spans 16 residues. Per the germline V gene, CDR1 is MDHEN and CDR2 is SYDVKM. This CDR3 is CASSPILGEGARKLFF. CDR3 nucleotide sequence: TGTGCCAGCAGTCCGATCCTCGGAGAGGGGGCTAGAAAACTGTTTTTT.

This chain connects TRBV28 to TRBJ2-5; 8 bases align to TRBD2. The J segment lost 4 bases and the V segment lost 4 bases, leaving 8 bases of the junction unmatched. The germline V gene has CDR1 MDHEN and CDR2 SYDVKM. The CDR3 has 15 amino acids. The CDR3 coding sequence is TGTGCCAGCAGTTCCAGTCGGGGGGGCCGAGAGACCCAGTACTTC. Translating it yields CASSSSRGGRETQYF.

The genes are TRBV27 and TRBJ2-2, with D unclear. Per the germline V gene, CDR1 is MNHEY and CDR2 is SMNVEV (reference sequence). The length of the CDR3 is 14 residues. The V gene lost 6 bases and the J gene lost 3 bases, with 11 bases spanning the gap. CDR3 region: CASRTFRDTGELFF. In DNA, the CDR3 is TGTGCCAGCAGGACCTTCCGGGACACCGGGGAGCTGTTTTTT.

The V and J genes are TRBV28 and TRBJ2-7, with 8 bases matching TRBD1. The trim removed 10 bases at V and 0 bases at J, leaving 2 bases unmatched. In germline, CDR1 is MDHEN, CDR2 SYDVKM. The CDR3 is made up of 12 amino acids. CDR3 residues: CATGTGSYEQYV. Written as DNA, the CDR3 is TGTGCCACAGGGACAGGCTCCTACGAGCAGTACGTC.

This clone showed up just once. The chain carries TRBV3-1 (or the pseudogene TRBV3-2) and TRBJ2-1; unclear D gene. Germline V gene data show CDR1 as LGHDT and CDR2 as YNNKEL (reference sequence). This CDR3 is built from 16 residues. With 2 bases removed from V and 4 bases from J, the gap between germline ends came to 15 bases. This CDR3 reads CASSQNSRNFYNEQFF. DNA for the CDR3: TGTGCCAGCAGCCAAAACAGCCGAAACTTTTACAATGAGCAGTTCTTC.

The CDR3 nucleotides are TGTGCCAGCGGCCCCTACGTGAGCCCTGGAAACACCATATATTTT. This codes for CASGPYVSPGNTIYF. The chain links TRBV7-9 to TRBJ1-3; D remains unclear. The germline gives CDR1 SEHNR, CDR2 FQNEAQ (reference sequence). CDR3 length equals 15 residues. V was cut by 8 bases and J by 2 bases, with 16 bases left in between.

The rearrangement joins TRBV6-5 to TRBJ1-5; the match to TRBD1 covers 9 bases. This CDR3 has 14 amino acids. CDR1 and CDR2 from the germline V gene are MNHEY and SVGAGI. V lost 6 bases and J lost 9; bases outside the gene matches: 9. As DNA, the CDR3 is TGTGCCAGCAGGGGACAGGGCTCCGGGGGGCCCCAGCATTTT. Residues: CASRGQGSGGPQHF.

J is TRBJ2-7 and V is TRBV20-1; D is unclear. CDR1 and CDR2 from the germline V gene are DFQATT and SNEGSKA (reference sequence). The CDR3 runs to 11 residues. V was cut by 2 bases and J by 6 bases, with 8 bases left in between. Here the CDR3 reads CSARSPGEQYF. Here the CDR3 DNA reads TGCAGTGCTAGAAGTCCGGGCGAGCAGTACTTC.